The 13 T cell receptor beta chains in this list originate from one sample, sequenced in a study of blood T cell repertoires in COVID-19. The assay was immunoSEQ multiplex PCR, and TCRdb's table has in-frame clones only and misses some. The table has around 310,000 clones, almost 90% seen once. Sequenced: peripheral blood. Receptors were obtained from a woman in her forties with COVID-19, enrolled during active disease.

This chain links TRBV5-1 with TRBJ1-6; 8 nucleotides line up with TRBD1. Germline V lookup: CDR1 SGHRS, CDR2 YFSETQ. V gave up 1 base and J gave up 8 bases; unmatched junction bases: 11. The CDR3 covers 17 residues. Here the CDR3 DNA reads TGCGCCAGCAGCTTGAGAGGACAGGGATCCGCTGATTCACCCCTCCACTTT. Protein: CASSLRGQGSADSPLHF. The variable domain in full, with the rest retrieved from reference TRBV5-1 and TRBJ1-6, is KAGVTQTPRYLIKTRGQQVTLSCSPISGHRSVSWYQQTPGQGLQFLFEYFSETQRNKGNFPGRFSGRQFSNSRSEMNVSTLELGDSALYLCASSLRGQGSADSPLHFGNGTRLTVT.

The J gene is TRBJ1-2, the V gene TRBV7-2, with a tentative D call TRBD1 (6 bases). This CDR3 comprises 13 residues. Trimming took off 1 base at V and 7 bases at J, with 10 bases between the two ends. Germline V CDR1 and CDR2: SGHTA, FQGNSA. The CDR3 nucleotides read TGTGCCAGCAGCTTAGTCAGGGGCGGTGGCTACACCTTC. It is translated as CASSLVRGGGYTF.

The rearrangement uses TRBV2 and TRBJ2-6, with D uncertain. The CDR3 is made up of 13 amino acids. V was trimmed by 5 bases and J by 0 bases, leaving 2 bases between them. From germline, CDR1 is SNHLY and CDR2 FYNNEI. The CDR3 sequence: CASSYSGANVLTF. CDR3 DNA: TGTGCCAGCAGTTACTCTGGGGCCAACGTCCTGACTTTC.

This chain connects TRBV25-1 to TRBJ1-2; D uncertain. Germline V gene data show CDR1 as MGHDK and CDR2 as SYGVNS. V was shortened by 3 bases and J by 0 bases, with 14 bases between the two germline ends. This CDR3 is 16 amino acids long. The CDR3 DNA reads as TGTGCCAGCAGTGAGGCAAAGATCGAAGCTAACTATGGCTACACCTTC. Its protein is CASSEAKIEANYGYTF.

This sequence joins TRBV28 and TRBJ1-1, with TRBD1 matching over 8 bases. Germline V gene lookup returns CDR1 MDHEN and CDR2 SYDVKM. This CDR3 spans 14 amino acids. The trim removed 7 bases at V and 1 base at J, leaving 5 bases unmatched. This CDR3 reads CASIFGTGNTEAFF. CDR3 nucleotides: TGTGCCAGCATCTTCGGGACAGGGAACACTGAAGCTTTCTTT.

The chain couples TRBV29-1 to TRBJ2-5; 10 nucleotides agree with TRBD2. The ends lost 7 bases at V and 4 bases at J; junction bases unmatched: 6. Germline assignment: CDR1 SQVTM and CDR2 ANQGSEA. The CDR3 sequence is 13 residues long. The CDR3 coding sequence is TGCAGCGCCCTAGCGGGAGCAATAGAGACCCAGTACTTC. It specifies CSALAGAIETQYF.

V is TRBV12-3 or TRBV12-4 and J is TRBJ1-1, with D possibly matching TRBD1 (5 bases). The germline V and J ends were trimmed by 2 bases and 4 bases, with 8 bases remaining between them. The CDR3 spans 13 residues. CDR3 in DNA: TGTGCCAGCAGTTTAAGAAGGGGCACTGAAGCTTTCTTT. Protein product: CASSLRRGTEAFF.

The rearrangement links TRBV5-4 to TRBJ2-1, with 8 bases fitting TRBD2. CDR1 is SGHNT and CDR2 is YYREEE in the germline V gene (reference sequence). The CDR3 has 15 residues. The V segment lost 0 bases and the J segment 7 bases; nucleotides outside the gene matches: 6. DNA of the CDR3: TGTGCCAGCAGCTTGGCGGGAGGGCCTTGGAATGAGCAGTTCTTC. The encoded protein is CASSLAGGPWNEQFF.

A remark on this clone: One end of the junction varies from germline; a read error may be responsible. Other DNA variants within this sample encode the same CDR3. V usage is TRBV18 and J usage is TRBJ2-2; 10 bases agree with TRBD1. This CDR3 region has 15 residues. The germline CDR1 and CDR2 sequences are KGHSH and LQKENI. In DNA, the CDR3 is TGTGCCAGCTCACCCCCGGGACAGGGGACCGGGGAGTTGTTTTTT. Encoded protein: CASSPPGQGTGELFF.

The chain recombines TRBV7-8 with TRBJ1-1, with D tentatively TRBD1 (5 bases). V lost 5 bases, J lost 5 bases, and 18 bases lay in between. The CDR3 runs to 15 residues. Germline loops: CDR1 SGHVS, CDR2 FQNEAQ. DNA of the CDR3: TGTGCCAGCAGCGCCGGGGGACGGTCGATGACTGAAGCTTTCTTT. The encoded protein is CASSAGGRSMTEAFF. Full variable domain (rest looked up from reference TRBV7-8 and TRBJ1-1): GAGVSQSPRYKVAKRGQDVALRCDPISGHVSLFWYQQALGQGPEFLTYFQNEAQLDKSGLPSDRFFAERPEGSVSTLKIQRTQQEDSAVYLCASSAGGRSMTEAFFGQGTRLTVV.

The rearrangement joins TRBV28 to TRBJ2-3, with 13 positions matching TRBD2. V lost 5 bases, J lost 2 bases, and 7 bases stayed unmatched. Germline lookup yields CDR1 MDHEN and CDR2 SYDVKM. The CDR3 is 17 amino acids. This chain's CDR3 is CASSEPGLAGLTDTQYF. CDR3 bases: TGTGCCAGCAGTGAACCGGGACTAGCGGGACTCACAGATACGCAGTATTTT. Full variable domain (rest looked up from reference TRBV28 and TRBJ2-3): DVKVTQSSRYLVKRTGEKVFLECVQDMDHENMFWYRQDPGLGLRLIYFSYDVKMKEKGDIPEGYSVSREKKERFSLILESASTNQTSMYLCASSEPGLAGLTDTQYFGPGTRLTVL.

The chain joins TRBV19 to TRBJ2-3; D uncertain. Trimming shortened V by 3 bases and J by 4 bases, and 8 bases separated the two germline ends. The V gene's germline CDR1 is LNHDA and CDR2 SQIVND (reference sequence). The CDR3 runs 13 residues. The CDR3 loop is CASSINAADTQYF. For the CDR3, the DNA is TGTGCCAGTAGTATTAACGCAGCAGATACGCAGTATTTT.

The CDR3 bases are TGTGCCAGCAGCTCTTACAGCTTTCAAGAGACCCAGTACTTC. Translation: CASSSYSFQETQYF. The J gene is TRBJ2-5, the V gene TRBV7-9; no firm D call. Germline values: CDR1 SEHNR, CDR2 FQNEAQ (reference sequence). The CDR3 spans 14 residues. V was shortened by 4 bases and J by 2 bases, with 11 bases between the two germline ends.